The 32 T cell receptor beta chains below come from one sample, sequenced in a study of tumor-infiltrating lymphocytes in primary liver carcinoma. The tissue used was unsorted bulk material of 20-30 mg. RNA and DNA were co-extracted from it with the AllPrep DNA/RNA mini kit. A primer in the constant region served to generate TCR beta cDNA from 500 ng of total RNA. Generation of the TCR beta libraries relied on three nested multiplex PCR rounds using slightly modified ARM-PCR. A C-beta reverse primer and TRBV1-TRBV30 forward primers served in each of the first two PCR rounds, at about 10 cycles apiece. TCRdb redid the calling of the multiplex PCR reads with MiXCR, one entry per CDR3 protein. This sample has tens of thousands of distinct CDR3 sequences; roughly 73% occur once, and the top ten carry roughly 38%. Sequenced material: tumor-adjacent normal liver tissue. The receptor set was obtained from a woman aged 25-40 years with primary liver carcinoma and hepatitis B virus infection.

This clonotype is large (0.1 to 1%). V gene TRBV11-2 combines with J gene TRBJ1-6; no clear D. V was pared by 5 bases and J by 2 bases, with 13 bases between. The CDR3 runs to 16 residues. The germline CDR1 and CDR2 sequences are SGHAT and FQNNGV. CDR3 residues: CASSPGFGTYNSPLHF. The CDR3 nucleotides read TGTGCCAGCAGCCCGGGTTTCGGGACCTATAATTCACCCCTCCACTTT.

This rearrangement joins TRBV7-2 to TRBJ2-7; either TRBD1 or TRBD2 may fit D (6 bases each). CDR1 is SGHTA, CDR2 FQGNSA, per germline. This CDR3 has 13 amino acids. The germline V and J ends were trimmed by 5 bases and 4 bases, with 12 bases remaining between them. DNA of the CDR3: TGTGCCAGCAGCAACCAGGGGAGGTACGAGCAGTACTTC. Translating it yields CASSNQGRYEQYF.

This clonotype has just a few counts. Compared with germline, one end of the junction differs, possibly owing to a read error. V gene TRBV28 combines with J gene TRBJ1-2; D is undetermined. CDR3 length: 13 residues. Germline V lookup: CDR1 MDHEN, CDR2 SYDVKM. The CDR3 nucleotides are TGTGCCAGCAGTCAGGCTCCGAACTATGGCTACGCCTTC. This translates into CASSQAPNYGYAF.

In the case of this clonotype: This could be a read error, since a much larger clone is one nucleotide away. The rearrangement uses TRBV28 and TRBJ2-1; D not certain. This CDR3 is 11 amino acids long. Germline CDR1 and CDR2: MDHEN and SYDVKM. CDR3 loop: CTSSIRNEQFF. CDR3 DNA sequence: TGTACCAGCAGTATAAGAAATGAGCAGTTCTTC.

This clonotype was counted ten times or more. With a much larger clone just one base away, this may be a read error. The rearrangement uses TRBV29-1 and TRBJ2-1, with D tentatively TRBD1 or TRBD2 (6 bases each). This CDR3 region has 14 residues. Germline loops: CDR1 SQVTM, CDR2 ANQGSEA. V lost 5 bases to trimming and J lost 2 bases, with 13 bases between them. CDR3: CSVSKGGPYNEQFF. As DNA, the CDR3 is TGCAGCGTTAGTAAGGGGGGCCCCTACAATGAGCAGTTCTTC.

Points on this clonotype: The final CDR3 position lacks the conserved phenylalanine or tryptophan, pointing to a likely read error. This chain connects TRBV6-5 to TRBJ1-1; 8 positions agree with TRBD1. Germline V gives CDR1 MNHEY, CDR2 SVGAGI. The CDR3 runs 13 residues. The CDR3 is CVGSYDRGTEAFL. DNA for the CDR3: TGTGTCGGCAGTTACGACAGGGGAACTGAAGCTTTCCTT.

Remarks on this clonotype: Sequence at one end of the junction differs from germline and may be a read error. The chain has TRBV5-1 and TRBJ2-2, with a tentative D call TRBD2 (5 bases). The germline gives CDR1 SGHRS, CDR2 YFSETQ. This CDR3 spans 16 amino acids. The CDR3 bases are TGCGCCAGCAGCTTGGGACTAACGTCGAGCACCGGGGAGCTGTTATTT. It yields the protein CASSLGLTSSTGELLF.

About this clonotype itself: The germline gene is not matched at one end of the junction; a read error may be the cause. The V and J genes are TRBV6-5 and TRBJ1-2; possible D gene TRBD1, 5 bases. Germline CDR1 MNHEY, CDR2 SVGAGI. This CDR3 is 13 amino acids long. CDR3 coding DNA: TGTGCCACATTGTCCAGGGTTAACTATGGCTACATCTTC. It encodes CATLSRVNYGYIF.

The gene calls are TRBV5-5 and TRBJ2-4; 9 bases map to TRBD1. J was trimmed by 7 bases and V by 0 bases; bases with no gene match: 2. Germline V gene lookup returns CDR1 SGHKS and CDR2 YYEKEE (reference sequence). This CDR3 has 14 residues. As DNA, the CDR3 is TGTGCCAGCAGCTTGGACAGGGGGCTGAACATTCAGTACTTC. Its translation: CASSLDRGLNIQYF.

DNA of the CDR3: TGTGCCACCAGCACCTCCACGACCGGGGAGCTGTTTTTT. Translating gives CATSTSTTGELFF. J is TRBJ2-2 and V is TRBV15; no firm D call. This CDR3 contains 13 residues. V lost 4 bases to trimming and J lost 5 bases, with 8 bases between them. Germline CDR1 and CDR2: LNHNV and YYDKDF (reference sequence). The complete variable domain, with remaining parts taken from reference TRBV15 and TRBJ2-2, reads DAMVIQNPRYQVTQFGKPVTLSCSQTLNHNVMYWYQQKSSQAPKLLFHYYDKDFNNEADTPDNFQSRRPNTSFCFLDIRSPGLGDTAMYLCATSTSTTGELFFGEGSRLTVL.

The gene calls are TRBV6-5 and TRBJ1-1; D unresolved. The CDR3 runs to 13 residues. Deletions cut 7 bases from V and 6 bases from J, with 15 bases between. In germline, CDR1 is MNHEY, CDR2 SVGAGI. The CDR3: CASILSGGPEAFF. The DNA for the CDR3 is TGTGCCAGCATTTTGTCGGGAGGGCCTGAAGCTTTCTTT.

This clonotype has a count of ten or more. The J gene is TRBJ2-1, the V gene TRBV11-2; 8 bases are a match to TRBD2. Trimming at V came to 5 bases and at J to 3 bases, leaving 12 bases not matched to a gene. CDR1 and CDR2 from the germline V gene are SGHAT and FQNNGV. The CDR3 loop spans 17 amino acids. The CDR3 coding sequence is TGTGCCAGCAGCCCACGCGGTAGCGGGATTATCTACAATGAGCAGTTCTTC. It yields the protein CASSPRGSGIIYNEQFF.

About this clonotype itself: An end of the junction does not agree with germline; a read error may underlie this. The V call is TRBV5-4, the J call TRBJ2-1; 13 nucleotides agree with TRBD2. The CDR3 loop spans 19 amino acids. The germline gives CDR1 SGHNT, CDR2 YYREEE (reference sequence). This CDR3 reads CARSPSTSGRASSWNDQFF. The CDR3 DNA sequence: TGTGCCAGGAGCCCGTCCACTAGCGGGAGGGCCTCGTCCTGGAATGACCAGTTCTTC.

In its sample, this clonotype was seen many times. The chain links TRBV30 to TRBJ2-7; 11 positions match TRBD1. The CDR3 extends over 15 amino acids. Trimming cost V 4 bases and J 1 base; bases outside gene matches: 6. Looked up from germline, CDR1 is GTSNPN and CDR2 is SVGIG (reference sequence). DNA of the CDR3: TGTGCCTGGACTTGGGACAGGGGGAAATCCTACGAGCAGTACTTC. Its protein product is CAWTWDRGKSYEQYF.

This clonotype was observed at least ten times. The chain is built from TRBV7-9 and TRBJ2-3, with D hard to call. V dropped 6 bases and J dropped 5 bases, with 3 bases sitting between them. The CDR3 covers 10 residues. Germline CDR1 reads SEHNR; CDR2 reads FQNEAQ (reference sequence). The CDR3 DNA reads TGTGCCAGCAGTATAGATACGCAGTATTTT. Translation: CASSIDTQYF.

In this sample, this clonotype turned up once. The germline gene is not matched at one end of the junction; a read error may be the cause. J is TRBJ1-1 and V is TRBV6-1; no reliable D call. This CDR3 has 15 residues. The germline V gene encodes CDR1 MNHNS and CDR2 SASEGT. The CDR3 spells CTSDFWTGMNPEAFF. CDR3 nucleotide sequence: TGTACCAGCGATTTTTGGACGGGGATGAACCCTGAAGCTTTCTTT.

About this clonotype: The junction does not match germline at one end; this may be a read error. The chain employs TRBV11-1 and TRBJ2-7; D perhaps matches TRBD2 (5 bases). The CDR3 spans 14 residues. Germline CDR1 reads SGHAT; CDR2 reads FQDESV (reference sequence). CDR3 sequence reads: CTSSLATVSYEKYF. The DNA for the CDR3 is TGTACCAGCAGCTTAGCGACGGTCTCCTACGAGAAGTACTTC.

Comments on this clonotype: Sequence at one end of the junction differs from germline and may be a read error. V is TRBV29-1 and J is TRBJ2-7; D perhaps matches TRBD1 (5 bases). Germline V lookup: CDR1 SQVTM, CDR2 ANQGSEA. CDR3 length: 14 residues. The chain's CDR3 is CNVSQVTDVGEQYF. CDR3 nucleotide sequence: TGCAACGTTTCCCAAGTGACAGATGTTGGCGAGCAGTACTTC.

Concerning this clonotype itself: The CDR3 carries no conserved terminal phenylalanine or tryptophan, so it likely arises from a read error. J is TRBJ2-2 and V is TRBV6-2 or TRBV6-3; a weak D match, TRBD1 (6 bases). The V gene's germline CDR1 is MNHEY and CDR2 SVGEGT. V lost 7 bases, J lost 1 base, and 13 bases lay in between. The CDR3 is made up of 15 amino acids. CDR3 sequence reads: CASNSTGKNTGELFL. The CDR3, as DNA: TGTGCCAGCAATTCAACAGGGAAGAACACCGGGGAGCTGTTTTTA.

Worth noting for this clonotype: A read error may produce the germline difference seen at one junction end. CDR3 in DNA: TGTTCCAGCAGTTCATCGTTGGGGACCAGATCCTACAATGAGCAGTTCTTC. It encodes CSSSSSLGTRSYNEQFF. The genes are TRBV28 and TRBJ2-1, with D tentatively TRBD1 or TRBD2 (5 bases each). Per germline, CDR1 MDHEN and CDR2 SYDVKM. The CDR3 length is 17 residues.

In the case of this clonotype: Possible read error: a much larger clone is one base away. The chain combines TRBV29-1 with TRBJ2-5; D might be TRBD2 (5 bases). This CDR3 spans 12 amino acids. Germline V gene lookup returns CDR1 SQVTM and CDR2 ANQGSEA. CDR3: CSVDPLEETRYF. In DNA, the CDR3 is TGCAGCGTTGATCCCCTGGAGGAGACCCGGTACTTC. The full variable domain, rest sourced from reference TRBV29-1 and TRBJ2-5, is SAVISQKPSRDICQRGTSLTIQCQVDSQVTMMFWYRQQPGQSLTLIATANQGSEATYESGFVIDKFPISRPNLTFSTLTVSNMSPEDSSIYLCSVDPLEETRYFGPGTRLLVL.

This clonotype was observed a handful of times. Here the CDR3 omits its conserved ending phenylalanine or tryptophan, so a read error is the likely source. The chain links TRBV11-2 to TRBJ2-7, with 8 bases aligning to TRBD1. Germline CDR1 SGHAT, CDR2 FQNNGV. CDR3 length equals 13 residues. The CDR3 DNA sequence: TGTGCCAGCATAGGGGACAGGACATACGTGCAGTACTCC. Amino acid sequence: CASIGDRTYVQYS.

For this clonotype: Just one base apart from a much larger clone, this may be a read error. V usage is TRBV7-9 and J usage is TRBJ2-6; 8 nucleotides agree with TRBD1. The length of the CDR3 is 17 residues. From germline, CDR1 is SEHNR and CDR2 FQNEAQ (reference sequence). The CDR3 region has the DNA TGTGCCAGCAGATGGGACAGGCCTTTCTCTGGGGCCAACGTCCTGGCTTTC. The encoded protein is CASRWDRPFSGANVLAF.

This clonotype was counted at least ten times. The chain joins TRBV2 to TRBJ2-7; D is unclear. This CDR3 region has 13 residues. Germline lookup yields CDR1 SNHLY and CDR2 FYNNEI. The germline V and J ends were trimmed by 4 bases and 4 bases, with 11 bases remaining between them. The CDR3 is CASSAMTFYEQYF. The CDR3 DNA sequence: TGTGCCAGCAGTGCAATGACTTTTTACGAGCAGTACTTC.

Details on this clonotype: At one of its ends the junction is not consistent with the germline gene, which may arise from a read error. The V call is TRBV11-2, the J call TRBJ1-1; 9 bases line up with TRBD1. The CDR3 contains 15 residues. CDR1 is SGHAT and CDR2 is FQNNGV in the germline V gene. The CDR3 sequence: CANSPGTGWDTYAFF. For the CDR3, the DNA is TGTGCCAACAGCCCCGGGACAGGGTGGGACACTTATGCTTTCTTT.

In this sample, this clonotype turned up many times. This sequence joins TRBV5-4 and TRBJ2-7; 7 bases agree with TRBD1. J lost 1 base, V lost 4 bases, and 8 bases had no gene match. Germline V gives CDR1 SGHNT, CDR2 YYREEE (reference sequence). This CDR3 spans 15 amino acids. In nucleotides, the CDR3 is TGTGCCAGCAGCACCCAGGGGGTACGGTCCTACGAGCAGTACTTC. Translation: CASSTQGVRSYEQYF. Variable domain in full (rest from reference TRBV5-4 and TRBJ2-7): ETGVTQSPTHLIKTRGQQVTLRCSSQSGHNTVSWYQQALGQGPQFIFQYYREEENGRGNFPPRFSGLQFPNYSSELNVNALELDDSALYLCASSTQGVRSYEQYFGPGTRLTVT.

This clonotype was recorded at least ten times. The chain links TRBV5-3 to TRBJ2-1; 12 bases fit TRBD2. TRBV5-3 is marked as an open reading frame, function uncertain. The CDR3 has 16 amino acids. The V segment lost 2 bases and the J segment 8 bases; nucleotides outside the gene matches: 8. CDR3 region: CARSFPTSGGQDEQFF. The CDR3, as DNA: TGTGCCAGAAGCTTCCCGACTAGCGGGGGCCAGGATGAGCAGTTCTTC.

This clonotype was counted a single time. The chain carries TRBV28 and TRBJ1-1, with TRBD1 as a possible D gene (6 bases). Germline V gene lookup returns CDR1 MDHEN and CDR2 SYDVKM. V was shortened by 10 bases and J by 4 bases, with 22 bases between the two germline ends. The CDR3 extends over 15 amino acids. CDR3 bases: TGTGCCAACAGCCTGTACCGGACAGCGGCCACTGAAGCTTTCTTT. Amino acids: CANSLYRTAATEAFF.

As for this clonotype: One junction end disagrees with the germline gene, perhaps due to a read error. CDR3 protein: CASSHQYTDTQNF. CDR3 bases: TGTGCCAGCAGTCATCAATACACAGATACGCAGAATTTT. The rearrangement joins TRBV12-3 or TRBV12-4 to TRBJ2-3; D unclear. This CDR3 region has 13 residues.

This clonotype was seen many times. This chain's CDR3 is CASNTGRALPEAFF. The CDR3 DNA is TGTGCCAGCAATACGGGACGGGCATTGCCTGAAGCTTTCTTT. The chain employs TRBV12-3 or TRBV12-4 and TRBJ1-1, with a possible D match to TRBD1 (5 bases). The CDR3 sequence is 14 residues long. Trimming removed 7 bases at V and 6 bases at J, with 18 bases between.

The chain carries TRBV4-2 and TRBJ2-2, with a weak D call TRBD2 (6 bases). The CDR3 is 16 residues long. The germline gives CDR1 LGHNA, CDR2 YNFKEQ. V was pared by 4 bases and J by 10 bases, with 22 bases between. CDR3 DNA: TGTGCCAGCAGCCGACGCCCGGAGGGTGGCACCTTGGAGCTGTTTTTT. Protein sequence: CASSRRPEGGTLELFF.

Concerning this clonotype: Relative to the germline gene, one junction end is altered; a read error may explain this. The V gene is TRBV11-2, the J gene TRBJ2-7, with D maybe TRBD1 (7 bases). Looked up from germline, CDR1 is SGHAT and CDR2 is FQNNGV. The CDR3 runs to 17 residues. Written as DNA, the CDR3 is TGTGCCATCAGTATCCCAGGAGGGGGCTCTTGGACCTACGAGCATTACTTC. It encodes CAISIPGGGSWTYEHYF.